This T cell receptor (beta chain) was sequenced for a study of OX40 agonist ivuxolimab in advanced cancers. The method was immunoSEQ multiplex PCR; TCRdb's version includes in-frame clones alone and lacks a portion of them. In the table there are 57,000 or so clones, approximately 86% of which are singletons. This CDR3 has 15 amino acids. CDR1 SGHRS and CDR2 YFSETQ come from the germline V gene. The V gene lost 7 bases and the J gene lost 1 base, with 14 bases spanning the gap. The material sequenced was CD4+ or CD8+ T cells sorted from blood, taken in a trial of the OX40 agonist ivuxolimab. This TCR was sampled from an adult with an advanced solid tumor such as melanoma, head and neck, liver or kidney cancer. V is TRBV5-1 and J is TRBJ2-2; unclear D gene. The CDR3 coding sequence is TGCGCCAGCCGAGCTCGTGAAGGGAACACCGGGGAGCTGTTTTTT. Protein sequence: CASRAREGNTGELFF.